One sample yielded the 22 T cell receptor beta chains listed below, sequenced in a study of blood T cell repertoires in COVID-19 (TCRdb year 2020). The library came from the immunoSEQ multiplex PCR assay. The clones in this table, taken by TCRdb from immuneACCESS, are in-frame only. Not every clone is retained; where verified, under half of the shortfall comes from an unresolved V gene, and the cause of the rest is unknown. Within this sample are roughly 75,000 clones, with around 80% of them counted one time only. The leading ten clones occupy over 10% of the sample. Sequenced material: peripheral blood. These receptors came from a man aged 50 to 59 with COVID-19, enrolled during active disease.

This clone was counted ten times or more. The chain recombines TRBV3-1 (or the pseudogene TRBV3-2) with TRBJ1-5, with no clear D. Germline V lookup: CDR1 LGHDT, CDR2 YNNKEL (reference sequence). The CDR3 totals 15 residues. Trimming took 0 bases from V and 0 from J, leaving 6 bases between them. The CDR3 region has the DNA TGTGCCAGCAGCCAAGATGGTAGTAGCAATCAGCCCCAGCATTTT. The encoded protein is CASSQDGSSNQPQHF.

This clone was picked up one time. The chain carries TRBV11-1 and TRBJ2-7, with 12 bases fitting TRBD1. Per germline, CDR1 SGHAT and CDR2 FQDESV (reference sequence). The CDR3 has 15 amino acids. Trimming removed 3 bases from V and 5 bases from J; junction bases left unmatched: 5. The CDR3 loop is CASSLGQGATHEQYF. DNA of the CDR3: TGTGCCAGCAGCTTGGGACAGGGGGCTACCCACGAGCAGTACTTC. Variable domain in full (rest from reference TRBV11-1 and TRBJ2-7): EAEVAQSPRYKITEKSQAVAFWCDPISGHATLYWYRQILGQGPELLVQFQDESVVDDSQLPKDRFSAERLKGVDSTLKIQPAELGDSAMYLCASSLGQGATHEQYFGPGTRLTVT.

V gene TRBV18 combines with J gene TRBJ2-1; unclear D gene. V gave up 3 bases and J gave up 2 bases, with 11 bases separating them. The CDR3 totals 15 residues. Germline-derived CDR1 and CDR2 are KGHSH and LQKENI. CDR3: CASSPIKLAYNEQFF. The CDR3 DNA reads as TGTGCCAGCTCACCGATTAAATTAGCCTACAATGAGCAGTTCTTC.

The chain employs TRBV18 and TRBJ1-4; 7 bases fit TRBD1. The germline V gene encodes CDR1 KGHSH and CDR2 LQKENI. After removal of 5 bases from V and 3 bases from J, the junction contained 15 bases not matched to a gene. The CDR3 runs 18 residues. CDR3 sequence (DNA): TGTGCCAGCTCAGTTCTTGGGACAGTACCCACCGCTAATGAAAAACTGTTTTTT. Translated, it gives CASSVLGTVPTANEKLFF.

The CDR3 nucleotides are TGTGCCAGCAGCTGGAGGGGAGATACGCAGTATTTT. The encoded protein is CASSWRGDTQYF. The chain couples TRBV5-5 to TRBJ2-3, with a possible D match to TRBD2 (6 bases). V dropped 3 bases and J dropped 5 bases, with 7 bases sitting between them. CDR3 length: 12 amino acids. CDR1 and CDR2 (germline): SGHKS, YYEKEE (reference sequence).

The chain carries TRBV5-1 and TRBJ1-1; 8 nucleotides line up with TRBD1. Germline V gene data show CDR1 as SGHRS and CDR2 as YFSETQ. The CDR3 loop spans 14 amino acids. J lost 5 bases, V lost 2 bases, and 5 bases had no gene match. Here the CDR3 reads CASSLGQGWTEAFF. Written as DNA, the CDR3 is TGCGCCAGCAGCTTAGGACAGGGCTGGACTGAAGCTTTCTTT.

This clone was counted a single time. The V gene is TRBV2, the J gene TRBJ2-3; D perhaps matches TRBD1 (5 bases). Germline loops: CDR1 SNHLY, CDR2 FYNNEI. The CDR3 runs to 13 residues. V was pared by 8 bases and J by 2 bases, with 11 bases between. The CDR3 sequence: CASQTAITDTQYF. In nucleotides, the CDR3 is TGTGCCAGCCAGACAGCAATCACAGATACGCAGTATTTT. The whole variable domain, remainder taken from reference TRBV2 and TRBJ2-3, is EPEVTQTPSHQVTQMGQEVILRCVPISNHLYFYWYRQILGQKVEFLVSFYNNEISEKSEIFDDQFSVERPDGSNFTLKIRSTKLEDSAMYFCASQTAITDTQYFGPGTRLTVL.

The rearrangement uses TRBV19 and TRBJ2-1; 8 nucleotides match TRBD2. Trimming cost V 6 bases and J 6 bases; bases outside gene matches: 7. This CDR3 has 14 amino acids. The germline CDR1 and CDR2 sequences are LNHDA and SQIVND (reference sequence). The CDR3 region is CASRWTSSGNEQFF. Here the CDR3 DNA reads TGTGCCAGTAGATGGACTAGCTCGGGCAATGAGCAGTTCTTC.

The rearrangement joins TRBV4-1 to TRBJ2-1; 12 bases are shared with TRBD2. J was trimmed by 0 bases and V by 3 bases; bases with no gene match: 12. This CDR3 spans 20 amino acids. Per germline, CDR1 MGHRA and CDR2 YSYEKL. The CDR3 spells CASSQGGLAGGLSSYNEQFF. The CDR3 DNA reads as TGCGCCAGCAGCCAGGGGGGTCTAGCGGGAGGGCTTAGCTCCTACAATGAGCAGTTCTTC.

The chain combines TRBV27 with TRBJ1-2, with 8 bases fitting TRBD1. The V gene's germline CDR1 is MNHEY and CDR2 SMNVEV (reference sequence). The CDR3 consists of 16 residues. V lost 5 bases and J lost 3; bases outside the gene matches: 11. CDR3 in amino acids: CASSRPQGANYYGYTF. The CDR3, as DNA: TGTGCCAGCAGTCGACCTCAGGGGGCGAACTACTATGGCTACACCTTC.

Worth noting for this clone: Other nucleotide sequences in the sample specify the same CDR3. The V gene is TRBV20-1, the J gene TRBJ2-1; TRBD2 matches at 12 bases. The germline V gene has CDR1 DFQATT and CDR2 SNEGSKA (reference sequence). There are 14 residues in the CDR3. The V gene end was trimmed by 3 bases and the J gene end by 4 bases; junction bases not matched to a gene: 1. Here the CDR3 DNA reads TGCAGTGCTAGTCTAGCGGGAGGGTACAATGAGCAGTTCTTC. Its translation: CSASLAGGYNEQFF.

This clone is medium-sized (0.01 to 0.1%) by share. This sequence joins TRBV10-3 and TRBJ1-5; 7 positions match TRBD1. V shed 7 bases and J 6 bases; nucleotides not matched to a gene: 9. Germline V lookup: CDR1 ENHRY, CDR2 SYGVKD. This CDR3 comprises 14 residues. CDR3: CAIKEGALSQPQHF. The CDR3 DNA follows: TGTGCCATCAAGGAGGGGGCTTTGAGTCAGCCCCAGCATTTT.

The chain uses TRBV19 and TRBJ2-7, with D uncertain. The CDR3 covers 13 residues. Germline V lookup: CDR1 LNHDA, CDR2 SQIVND (reference sequence). The V gene lost 5 bases and the J gene lost 1 base, with 9 bases spanning the gap. As DNA, the CDR3 is TGTGCCAGTAGTCGACAAACATCCTACGAGCAGTACTTC. It yields the protein CASSRQTSYEQYF.

The chain recombines TRBV9 with TRBJ2-4; D remains ambiguous. Trimming pared 3 bases from V and 0 bases from J, leaving 13 bases between. Germline CDR1 is SGDLS and CDR2 is YYNGEE. The CDR3 loop spans 16 amino acids. For the CDR3, the DNA is TGTGCCAGCAGCGGACCGGGTACCCTAGCCAAAAACATTCAGTACTTC. This gives the protein CASSGPGTLAKNIQYF.

CDR3 sequence reads: CASSPGLASYEQYF. DNA of the CDR3: TGCGCCAGCAGCCCCGGACTAGCATCCTACGAGCAGTACTTC. V and J are TRBV5-1 and TRBJ2-7; TRBD2 agrees at 8 bases. The CDR3 has 14 amino acids. J was trimmed by 1 base and V by 4 bases; bases with no gene match: 4. Germline CDR1 is SGHRS and CDR2 is YFSETQ.

V usage is TRBV7-3 and J usage is TRBJ2-5; TRBD2 matches at 12 bases. J was trimmed by 1 base and V by 0 bases; bases with no gene match: 9. The germline V gene has CDR1 SGHTA and CDR2 FQGTGA. The CDR3 sequence is 19 residues long. In DNA, the CDR3 is TGTGCCAGCAGCTTAACACCGGAAGGGACTAGCGGGTTCCAAGAGACCCAGTACTTC. Translated: CASSLTPEGTSGFQETQYF.

The rearrangement joins TRBV19 to TRBJ1-2, with a tentative D call TRBD1 (6 bases). CDR3 length equals 14 residues. V was trimmed by 5 bases and J by 7 bases, leaving 17 bases between them. The germline gives CDR1 LNHDA, CDR2 SQIVND (reference sequence). The CDR3, as DNA: TGTGCCAGTAGTTGGGCAGGGGATACCGCTGGCTACACCTTC. Translating it yields CASSWAGDTAGYTF.

The sample holds one count of this clone. V gene TRBV11-3 combines with J gene TRBJ2-1; maybe TRBD1 (6 bases). The CDR3 runs to 14 residues. Germline V gene data show CDR1 as SGHNT and CDR2 as YENEEA. Trimming removed 3 bases at V and 7 bases at J, with 13 bases between. CDR3 nucleotide sequence: TGTGCCAGCAGCTTGTCGAGGACAGTTAATGAGCAGTTCTTC. The encoded protein is CASSLSRTVNEQFF.

This chain connects TRBV6-5 to TRBJ1-1; D is ambiguous. V lost 5 bases to trimming and J lost 5 bases, with 18 bases between them. The CDR3 has 15 amino acids. Germline V gives CDR1 MNHEY, CDR2 SVGAGI. The CDR3 nucleotides are TGTGCCAGCAGTCCCCCCGTATATGCGGGGACTGAAGCTTTCTTT. Amino acids: CASSPPVYAGTEAFF.

A single count supports this clone. The sample holds other DNA sequences that translate to the same CDR3. The chain combines TRBV10-3 with TRBJ2-5; no definite D call. The CDR3 sequence is 13 residues long. The V gene lost 0 bases and the J gene lost 2 bases, with 4 bases spanning the gap. Germline V gene lookup returns CDR1 ENHRY and CDR2 SYGVKD. The CDR3 nucleotides are TGTGCCATCAGTGAGTCCCGTCAAGAGACCCAGTACTTC. Protein: CAISESRQETQYF.

The chain combines TRBV30 with TRBJ1-6; 8 positions match TRBD1. CDR1 and CDR2 (germline): GTSNPN, SVGIG (reference sequence). Trimming cost V 3 bases and J 2 bases; bases outside gene matches: 6. The CDR3 length is 16 residues. The CDR3 nucleotides read TGTGCCTGGAGCACGGACAGGGTCACCTATAATTCACCCCTCCACTTT. It codes for CAWSTDRVTYNSPLHF.

This clone has ten or more counts. The chain recombines TRBV6-4 with TRBJ1-1; D gene ambiguous. Trimming left V 0 bases short and J 3 bases short, with 11 bases between. The germline V gene encodes CDR1 MRHNA and CDR2 SNTAGT. The CDR3 consists of 15 residues. CDR3 DNA: TGTGCCAGCAGTGACTCGGCGGGTACCCACACTGAAGCTTTCTTT. This encodes CASSDSAGTHTEAFF.